This T cell receptor (beta chain) was observed in a study of cytotoxic CD8 clonotypes in ibrutinib-treated CLL. Study overall: An average of 255,043 productive templates and 94,082 productive rearrangements was obtained per sample. The study, taken as a whole, reports: Higher circulating CD8+ T-cell counts strongly accompanied higher baseline clonality, above age-matched healthy donors. Rising at ibrutinib response, clonality subsequently fell back toward baseline at progression.

CDR3 length equals 13 residues. CDR1 is SQVTM, CDR2 ANQGSEA, per germline. V lost 1 base and J lost 10, with 16 bases in between. TCRdb keeps only in-frame clones here, not all; method: immunoSEQ multiplex PCR. The repertoire includes approximately 300,000 clones, just under 80% of them detected once, and more than 6% sits in the top ten. Cryopreserved PBMCs supplied about 2 micrograms of genomic DNA for TCR beta libraries. Concerning this clone: Its specificity is unknown.

This sequence originates from a human donor with chronic lymphocytic leukemia. This chain connects TRBV29-1 to TRBJ1-1, with D unclear. Source: PBMCs, taken before ibrutinib treatment. CDR3 DNA: TGCAGCGTTGAAGGACCGACCCCGACCGGAGCTTTCTTT. It is translated as CSVEGPTPTGAFF.